This T cell receptor beta chain was recovered during a study of T cell responses to AZD1222 COVID-19 vaccine. General study findings and limits: There were repertoire samples only from the period after the peak T cell response. Clonal diversity may have been underestimated in mostly white British donors. Spike-wide vaccine-associated CD4 TCRs dominated at 160-218 and 743-854.

CDR3 size: 12 residues. Germline V gene lookup returns CDR1 LGHDT and CDR2 YNNKEL (reference sequence). Trimming removed 4 bases at V and 4 bases at J, with 7 bases between. Generated by immunoSEQ multiplex PCR, the TCRdb table keeps only in-frame clones and is missing some. The data show about 86,000 clones, with 89% seen just once and around 2.2% held by the top ten. On this clone itself: Its specificity is not known.

This receptor was taken from an adult in good health. This material consisted of peripheral blood, taken on day 0 of AZD1222 vaccination. The chain has TRBV3-1 (or the pseudogene TRBV3-2) and TRBJ1-1, with D uncertain. The CDR3 DNA sequence: TGTGCCAGCAGCCGAGGGAGCACTGAAGCTTTCTTT. Its protein product is CASSRGSTEAFF.